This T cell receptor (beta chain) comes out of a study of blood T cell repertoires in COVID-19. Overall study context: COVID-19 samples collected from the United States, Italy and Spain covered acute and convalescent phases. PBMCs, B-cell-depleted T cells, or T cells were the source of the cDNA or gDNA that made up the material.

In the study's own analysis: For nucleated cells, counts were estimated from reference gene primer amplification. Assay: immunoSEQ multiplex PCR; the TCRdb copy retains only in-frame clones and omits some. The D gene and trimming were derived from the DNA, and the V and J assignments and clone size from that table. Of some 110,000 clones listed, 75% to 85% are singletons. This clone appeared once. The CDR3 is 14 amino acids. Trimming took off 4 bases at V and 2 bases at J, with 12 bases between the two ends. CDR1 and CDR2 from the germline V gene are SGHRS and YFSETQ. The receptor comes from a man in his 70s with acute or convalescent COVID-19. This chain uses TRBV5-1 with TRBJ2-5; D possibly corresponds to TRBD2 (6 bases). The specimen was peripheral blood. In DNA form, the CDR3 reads TGCGCCAGCAGCCCTGGGACTCGTCAAGAGACCCAGTACTTC. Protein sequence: CASSPGTRQETQYF.